This T cell receptor beta chain was documented in a study of neurological immune-mediated disorders. Study-wide results and limits: HTLV-1-associated myelopathy ranked highest for TCR clonal expansion and multiple sclerosis lowest, beneath healthy controls. Phylogenetic grouping assigned the repertoires of 18 of 34 multiple sclerosis patients to a single related-CDR3 cluster, which may represent a signature.

As concerns this clonotype: Its antigen is as yet unknown. A much larger clone lies a single base off, so this may be a read error.

The CDR3 is 17 residues long. CDR1 is KGHSH and CDR2 is LQKENI in the germline V gene. TCRdb reprocessed the 5' RACE reads with MiXCR, giving one entry per CDR3 protein. The sample contains around 50,000 distinct CDR3 sequences, more than 3.5% of which appear only once. The chain uses TRBV18 and TRBJ1-4; the match to TRBD1 covers 7 bases. The receptor's source is a man aged 55 to 70 with multiple sclerosis. The specimen sequenced was PBMCs. The CDR3 region is CVSSPTQPGQSNEKLFF. DNA for the CDR3: TGTGTCAGCTCACCAACACAGCCGGGACAGTCAAATGAAAAACTGTTTTTT.